The clone carrying this T cell receptor (beta chain) was counted between two and nine times. Its specificity is not known. Trimming took 5 bases from V and 3 from J, leaving 14 bases between them. Germline CDR1 is DFQATT and CDR2 is SNEGSKA (reference sequence). CDR3 length equals 13 residues. The protocol attached unique molecular identifiers to individual cDNA molecules. TCRdb passed the 5' RACE reads through MiXCR, listing each CDR3 protein once. The table lists 60,000 to 70,000 distinct CDR3 sequences, over 4.5% of them singletons. This sample was included in a study of early T cells in non-severe SARS-CoV-2 infection. Findings of the study overall: Anti-spike CD8 responses were favored in VDJdb matching, and private and CD4 specificities were missed.

The receptor's source is an adult who was a healthcare worker with PCR-confirmed SARS-CoV-2 infection or an uninfected control (not recorded which). The J gene is TRBJ2-7, the V gene TRBV20-1; the D call may be TRBD1 or TRBD2 (6 bases each). Sequenced material: whole blood, taken at baseline. The CDR3 coding sequence is TGCAGTGCTCACAGGGAGGATATCTACGAGCAGTACTTC. The encoded protein is CSAHREDIYEQYF.